Sequencing of this T cell receptor (beta chain) was carried out in a study of T cells in Graves' hyperthyroidism and ophthalmopathy. This CDR3 is built from 15 residues. From germline, CDR1 is SGHTA and CDR2 FQGNSA. As for this clonotype: At one boundary the junction diverges from the germline segment, which might be a read error.

Amplified TCR beta CDR3 regions came from RNA transcripts. When the TCR CDR3 underwent first-round RT-PCR, the HTBI primer set was used. TCRdb called the multiplex PCR reads again in MiXCR, with one record for every CDR3 protein. The sample consists of more than 300,000 distinct CDR3 sequences, about 14% of them appearing once. The chain couples TRBV7-2 to TRBJ2-7, with 8 bases identical to TRBD1. The clonotype was recovered from a woman aged 60-75 years with Graves' hyperthyroidism. Sequenced input: blood. The chain's CDR3 is CATSSVRTGPYEQYF. Written as DNA, the CDR3 is TGTGCCACCAGCAGCGTGCGGACAGGGCCCTACGAGCAGTACTTC.